This T cell receptor beta chain was documented in a study of blood T cells in healthy people across ages. Primed by a sample-barcoded 5' primer and a J-beta primer mix, a second PCR proceeded for about 7 to 11 cycles. Every sample returned 2.5 million or more CDR3-containing paired-end reads. In TCRdb, the 5' RACE reads were re-called with MiXCR into one record per CDR3 protein. Altogether around 1.5 million distinct CDR3 sequences are present, 45% to 70% being singletons, with the ten largest covering over 6.5%. Findings and limits, study-wide: Naive T cell percentage by flow cytometry tracked strongly with beta diversity.

About this clonotype: No antigen is known for it.

The CDR3 sequence is 12 residues long. Germline-derived CDR1 and CDR2 are SGHTA and FQGNSA. J was trimmed by 8 bases and V by 1 base; bases with no gene match: 1. Sequencing input: blood. The chain carries TRBV7-2 and TRBJ1-1; 7 bases are shared with TRBD1. The source of this sequence is a man aged 18 to 29 in good health. The DNA of the CDR3 is TGTGCCAGCAGCTTAGTGACAGGGGAAGCTTTCTTT. Its protein is CASSLVTGEAFF.